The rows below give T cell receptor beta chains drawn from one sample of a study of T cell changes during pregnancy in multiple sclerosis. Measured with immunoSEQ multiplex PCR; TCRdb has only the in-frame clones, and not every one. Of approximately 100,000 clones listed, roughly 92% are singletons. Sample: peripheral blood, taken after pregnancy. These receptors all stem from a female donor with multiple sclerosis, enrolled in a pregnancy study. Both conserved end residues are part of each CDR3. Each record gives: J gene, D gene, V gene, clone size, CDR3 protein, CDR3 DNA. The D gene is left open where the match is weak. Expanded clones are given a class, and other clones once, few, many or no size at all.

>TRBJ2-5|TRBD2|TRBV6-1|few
CASAVSREGQETQYF
TGTGCCAGCGCGGTCTCGCGGGAGGGCCAAGAGACCCAGTACTTC
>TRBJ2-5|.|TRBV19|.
CASSQTGTVQETQYF
TGTGCCAGTAGTCAAACAGGGACGGTTCAAGAGACCCAGTACTTC
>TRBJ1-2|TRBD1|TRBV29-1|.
CSVEVGQGDPSNYGYTF
TGCAGCGTTGAAGTAGGACAGGGGGATCCTTCTAACTATGGCTACACCTTC
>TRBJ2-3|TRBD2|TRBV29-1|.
CSVRGGRGSTDTQYF
TGCAGCGTGCGGGGCGGGAGGGGGAGCACAGATACGCAGTATTTT
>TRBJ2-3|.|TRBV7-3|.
CASSLTGIQGSTDTQYF
TGTGCCAGCAGCTTAACCGGGATACAGGGTAGCACAGATACGCAGTATTTT
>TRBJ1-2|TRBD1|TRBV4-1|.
CASSQAPGDRHGYTF
TGCGCCAGCAGCCAGGCCCCCGGGGACAGGCATGGCTACACCTTC
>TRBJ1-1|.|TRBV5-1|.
CASSPGTTLYTEAFF
TGCGCCAGCAGCCCCGGGACAACCTTGTACACTGAAGCTTTCTTT
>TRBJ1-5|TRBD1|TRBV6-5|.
CASAQGYGNQPQHF
TGTGCCAGTGCACAGGGGTATGGCAATCAGCCCCAGCATTTT
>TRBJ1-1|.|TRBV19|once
CASTQMGAEAFF
TGTGCCAGTACCCAAATGGGGGCGGAAGCTTTCTTT
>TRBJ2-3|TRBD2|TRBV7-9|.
CASSRGADTQYF
TGTGCCAGCAGCCGGGGGGCAGATACGCAGTATTTT
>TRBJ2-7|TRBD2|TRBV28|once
CASGRIAGTYEQYF
TGTGCCAGCGGCAGGATAGCGGGAACTTACGAGCAGTACTTC
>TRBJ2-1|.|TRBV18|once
CASSPSGGPYNEQFF
TGTGCCAGCTCACCCTCCGGGGGGCCATACAATGAGCAGTTCTTC
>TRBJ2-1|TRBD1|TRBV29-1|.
CSVRGTGALNEQFF
TGCAGCGTTAGGGGGACAGGGGCTCTCAATGAGCAGTTCTTC
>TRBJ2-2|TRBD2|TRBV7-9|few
CASSPTGLAVNTGELFF
TGTGCCAGCAGCCCAACGGGACTAGCGGTAAACACCGGGGAGCTGTTTTTT
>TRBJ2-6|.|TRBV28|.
CASTLSGANVLTF
TGTGCCAGCACCCTTTCTGGGGCCAACGTCCTGACTTTC
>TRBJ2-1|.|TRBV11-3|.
CASSLGGGGDEQFF
TGTGCCAGCAGCTTAGGGGGAGGTGGCGATGAGCAGTTCTTC
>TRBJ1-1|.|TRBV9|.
CASSVEGAPRGTEAFF
TGTGCCAGCAGCGTAGAAGGGGCACCTCGAGGCACTGAAGCTTTCTTT
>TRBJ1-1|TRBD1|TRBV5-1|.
CASSPGQGAPDEAFF
TGCGCCAGCAGCCCCGGACAGGGGGCGCCGGATGAAGCTTTCTTT
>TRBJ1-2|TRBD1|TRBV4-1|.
CASSQVRDRDNYGYTF
TGCGCCAGCAGCCAAGTCAGGGACAGGGACAACTATGGCTACACCTTC
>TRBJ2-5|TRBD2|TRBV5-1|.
CASSRRGSGAAETQYF
TGCGCCAGCAGCCGCCGGGGTAGCGGGGCCGCGGAGACCCAGTACTTC
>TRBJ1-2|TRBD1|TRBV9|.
CASSPRQGAAGSYGYTF
TGTGCCAGCAGCCCCAGACAGGGGGCTGCAGGTAGCTATGGCTACACCTTC
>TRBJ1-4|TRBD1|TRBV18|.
CASSPPNGGARGPEKLFF
TGTGCCAGCTCACCACCAAACGGAGGGGCCAGGGGGCCTGAAAAACTGTTTTTT
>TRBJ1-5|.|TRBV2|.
CASSEPGHSGNQPQHF
TGTGCCAGCAGTGAACCAGGGCATTCGGGCAATCAGCCCCAGCATTTT
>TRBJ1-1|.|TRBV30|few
CAWTGLNTEAFF
TGTGCCTGGACAGGATTGAACACTGAAGCTTTCTTT
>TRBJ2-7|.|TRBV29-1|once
CSVEDSYNSYEQYF
TGCAGCGTTGAGGACAGTTACAACTCCTACGAGCAGTACTTC
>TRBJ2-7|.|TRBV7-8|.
CASSLGVVTSYEQYF
TGTGCCAGCAGCTTAGGAGTTGTCACCTCCTACGAGCAGTACTTC
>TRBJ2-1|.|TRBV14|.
CASSHSGGRHEQFF
TGTGCCAGCAGCCACTCGGGGGGCAGGCATGAGCAGTTCTTC
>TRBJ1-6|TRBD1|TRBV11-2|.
CASRLLPDRAGSPLHF
TGTGCCAGCAGGCTTTTACCCGACAGGGCTGGCTCACCCCTCCACTTT
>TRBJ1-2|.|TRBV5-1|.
CASSARPGGQGDYGYTF
TGCGCCAGCAGCGCGAGGCCAGGAGGGCAGGGAGACTATGGCTACACCTTC
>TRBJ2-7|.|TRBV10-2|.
CASSDTGTFYEQYF
TGCGCCAGCAGTGACACCGGGACTTTCTACGAGCAGTACTTC
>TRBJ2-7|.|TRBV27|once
CASSPGQEAYEQYF
TGTGCCAGCAGTCCTGGGCAGGAGGCCTACGAGCAGTACTTC
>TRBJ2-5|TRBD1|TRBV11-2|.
CASSQGAQYQETQYF
TGTGCCAGCAGCCAGGGGGCACAGTACCAAGAGACCCAGTACTTC
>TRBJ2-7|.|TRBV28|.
CASTVGAGVSYEQYF
TGTGCCAGCACCGTGGGGGCAGGAGTCTCCTACGAGCAGTACTTC
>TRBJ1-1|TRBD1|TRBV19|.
CASSAANRGRTEAFF
TGTGCCAGTAGTGCCGCCAACAGGGGAAGGACTGAAGCTTTCTTT
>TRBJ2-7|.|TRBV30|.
CAWTTATYEQYF
TGTGCCTGGACGACAGCTACCTACGAGCAGTACTTC
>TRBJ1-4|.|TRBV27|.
CASSLLLGGEKLFF
TGTGCCAGCAGTTTACTCCTCGGAGGTGAAAAACTGTTTTTT
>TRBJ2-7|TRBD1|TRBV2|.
CASRGGTGVYEQYF
TGTGCCAGTAGGGGGGGGACAGGGGTCTACGAGCAGTACTTC